The present entry profiles one T cell receptor (beta chain) with its context. Its matching antigen is unknown. This specimen belongs to a study of OX40 agonist ivuxolimab in advanced cancers. Findings of the study overall: With doses of 0.1-3.0 mg/kg, partial responders showed among the lowest clonal expansion. At doses 0.1 to 3.0 mg/kg, CD4+ and CD8+ clones expanded.

Measured with immunoSEQ multiplex PCR; TCRdb has only the in-frame clones, and not every one. The sample carries under 90,000 clones, 85% to 90% recorded once. The CDR3 has 16 residues. V was trimmed by 0 bases and J by 0 bases, leaving 9 bases between them. Germline CDR1 LNHNV, CDR2 YYDKDF (reference sequence). The sequence was collected from an adult with an advanced solid tumor such as melanoma, head and neck, liver or kidney cancer. The chain carries TRBV15 and TRBJ2-1; D ambiguous. The material sequenced was CD4+ or CD8+ T cells sorted from blood, taken in a trial of the OX40 agonist ivuxolimab. The CDR3 coding sequence is TGTGCCACCAGCAGAGATTTAGAGAGCTCCTACAATGAGCAGTTCTTC. It yields the protein CATSRDLESSYNEQFF.